These 10 T cell receptor beta chains came from one sample sequenced in a study of shared clonotypes between healthy human individuals. Terminally differentiated effector memory CD45RA+ cells were excluded from the naive CD8 cells, which were CD45RO-negative and positively selected for CCR7. TCRdb's copy holds only in-frame clones and misses some; the assay was immunoSEQ multiplex PCR. The sample yields around 610,000 clones, about 96% seen once. Sequencing input: naive CD8+ T cells sorted from blood. These receptors were taken from a woman in her twenties or thirties in good health.

The rearrangement links TRBV6-8 to TRBJ1-4; D call uncertain. V was pared by 0 bases and J by 4 bases, with 9 bases between. CDR3 size: 15 residues. Looked up from germline, CDR1 is MNHGY and CDR2 is SAAAGT. The CDR3 here is CASSYSKDGNEKLFF. The CDR3, as DNA: TGTGCCAGCAGTTACTCAAAGGACGGTAATGAAAAACTGTTTTTT.

V usage is TRBV6-1 and J usage is TRBJ2-3, with TRBD2 identical over 7 bases. Unmatched junction bases numbered 4, after V lost 3 bases and J lost 1 base. The CDR3 spans 15 residues. Germline CDR1 and CDR2: MNHNS and SASEGT. The CDR3 coding sequence is TGTGCCAGCAGTGAGGTTACTAGCGGCACAGATACGCAGTATTTT. Translated: CASSEVTSGTDTQYF.

V usage is TRBV27 and J usage is TRBJ2-7; D may be TRBD2 (6 bases). Between the trimmed V and J ends, which lost 5 bases and 3 bases, there was a span of 20 bases. CDR1 and CDR2 from the germline V gene are MNHEY and SMNVEV (reference sequence). The CDR3 extends over 16 amino acids. The CDR3 DNA reads as TGTGCCAGCAGTCCATCGGCGGGGCCGACTCACTACGAGCAGTACTTC. It is translated as CASSPSAGPTHYEQYF.

J is TRBJ2-1 and V is TRBV28, with D perhaps being TRBD1 or TRBD2 (6 bases each). V lost 2 bases to trimming and J lost 3 bases, with 11 bases between them. Germline V lookup: CDR1 MDHEN, CDR2 SYDVKM. The CDR3 spans 15 residues. This CDR3 is CASSLKGGFYNEQFF. The DNA of the CDR3 is TGTGCCAGCAGTTTAAAGGGGGGATTCTACAATGAGCAGTTCTTC. Looking up the rest from reference TRBV28 and TRBJ2-1 gives the full variable domain: DVKVTQSSRYLVKRTGEKVFLECVQDMDHENMFWYRQDPGLGLRLIYFSYDVKMKEKGDIPEGYSVSREKKERFSLILESASTNQTSMYLCASSLKGGFYNEQFFGPGTRLTVL.

This clone has just one count. This chain links TRBV28 with TRBJ2-2; 9 bases map to TRBD2. Trimming took 2 bases from V and 3 from J; bases not matched to a gene: 4. The germline V gene has CDR1 MDHEN and CDR2 SYDVKM. The CDR3 spans 16 residues. The CDR3 sequence: CASSLAGGAYTGELFF. Here the CDR3 DNA reads TGTGCCAGCAGTTTAGCGGGAGGGGCATACACCGGGGAGCTGTTTTTT.

V usage is TRBV5-8 and J usage is TRBJ2-7, with D perhaps assigned TRBD1 or TRBD2 (5 bases each). V was trimmed by 0 bases and J by 9 bases, leaving 13 bases between them. The CDR3 runs to 13 residues. Germline CDR1 reads SGHTS; CDR2 reads YDEGEE. The CDR3 DNA is TGTGCCAGCAGCTTGGGGGACCGAGCGTCGCAGTACTTC. As protein: CASSLGDRASQYF.

This clone was observed a single time. The genes are TRBV19 and TRBJ2-7; D not certain. This CDR3 has 15 residues. V lost 2 bases to trimming and J lost 2 bases, with 13 bases between them. Germline CDR1 and CDR2: LNHDA and SQIVND (reference sequence). The CDR3 region is CASSIQFGRTYEQYF. The CDR3 region has the DNA TGTGCCAGTAGTATACAGTTCGGACGGACCTACGAGCAGTACTTC.

The chain couples TRBV28 to TRBJ1-4; D remains unclear. The CDR3 covers 11 residues. With 6 bases removed from V and 12 bases from J, the gap between germline ends came to 11 bases. CDR1 and CDR2 (germline): MDHEN, SYDVKM. In DNA, the CDR3 is TGTGCCAGCAGGCTAAGGTGGGAACTGTTTTTT. As protein: CASRLRWELFF.

The V gene is TRBV19, the J gene TRBJ1-1; the D gene is possibly TRBD1 (6 bases). V lost 9 bases and J 1 base, leaving 18 bases between the germline ends. The CDR3 covers 15 residues. Germline assignment: CDR1 LNHDA and CDR2 SQIVND (reference sequence). CDR3 protein: CASTTGSGGNTEAFF. The CDR3 region has the DNA TGTGCCAGCACAACAGGGTCAGGAGGGAACACTGAAGCTTTCTTT.

The chain has TRBV5-4 and TRBJ2-5; TRBD2 agrees at 8 bases. The CDR3 is made up of 14 amino acids. V was clipped by 5 bases and J by 5 bases; unmatched bases: 8. In germline, CDR1 is SGHNT, CDR2 YYREEE (reference sequence). The CDR3 region has the DNA TGTGCCAGCAGGCGGGCGGGGGGCCGTGAGACCCAGTACTTC. Protein sequence: CASRRAGGRETQYF.